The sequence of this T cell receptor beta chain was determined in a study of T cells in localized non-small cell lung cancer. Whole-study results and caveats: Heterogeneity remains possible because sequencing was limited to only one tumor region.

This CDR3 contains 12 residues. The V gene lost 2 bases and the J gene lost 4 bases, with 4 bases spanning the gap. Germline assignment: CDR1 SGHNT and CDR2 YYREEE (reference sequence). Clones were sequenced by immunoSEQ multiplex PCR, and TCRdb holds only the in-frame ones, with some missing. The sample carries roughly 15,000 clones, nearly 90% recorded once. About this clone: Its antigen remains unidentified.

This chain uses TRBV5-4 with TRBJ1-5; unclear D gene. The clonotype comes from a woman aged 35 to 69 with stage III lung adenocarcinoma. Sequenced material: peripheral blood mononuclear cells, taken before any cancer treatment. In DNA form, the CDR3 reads TGTGCCAGCAGCTTTGGTAATCAGCCCCAGCATTTT. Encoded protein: CASSFGNQPQHF. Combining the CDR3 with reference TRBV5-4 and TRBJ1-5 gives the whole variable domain ETGVTQSPTHLIKTRGQQVTLRCSSQSGHNTVSWYQQALGQGPQFIFQYYREEENGRGNFPPRFSGLQFPNYSSELNVNALELDDSALYLCASSFGNQPQHFGDGTRLSIL.